Listed here are 28 T cell receptor beta chains from one sample, sequenced in a study of blood T cell repertoires in COVID-19. Libraries were prepared by immunoSEQ multiplex PCR; TCRdb keeps only in-frame clonotypes and omits some of them. The sample yields over 450,000 clones, 85% to 90% seen once. The sequencing input was peripheral blood. The origin of the receptors is a woman in her forties or fifties with COVID-19, enrolled during active disease.

The chain carries TRBV5-3 and TRBJ1-3, with TRBD1 as a possible D gene (6 bases). TRBV5-3 is sorted into the ORF group, with uncertain function. The CDR3 sequence is 18 residues long. With 0 bases removed from V and 0 bases from J, the gap between germline ends came to 16 bases. The CDR3 spells CARSLAVAKGGSGNTIYF. The CDR3 region has the DNA TGTGCCAGAAGCTTGGCAGTAGCGAAAGGGGGCTCTGGAAACACCATATATTTT.

This chain uses TRBV9 with TRBJ1-6; D is unresolved. This CDR3 contains 16 residues. Per the germline V gene, CDR1 is SGDLS and CDR2 is YYNGEE. The V end lost 4 bases, the J end lost 7 bases, and 18 bases lay between the germline ends. Written as DNA, the CDR3 is TGTGCCAGCAGCTCCGACGCGGAGGGCACGAATTCACCCCTCCACTTT. Translated: CASSSDAEGTNSPLHF.

The CDR3 sequence is CASSRQTGSNQPQHF. The DNA of the CDR3 is TGTGCCAGCAGTCGACAGACTGGAAGCAATCAGCCCCAGCATTTT. This chain connects TRBV27 to TRBJ1-5; D may be TRBD1 (5 bases). CDR1 is MNHEY and CDR2 is SMNVEV in the germline V gene (reference sequence). V lost 5 bases to trimming and J lost 1 base, with 12 bases between them. This CDR3 is 15 amino acids long.

This clone occurred once. The chain joins TRBV5-6 to TRBJ2-5, with D possibly being TRBD1 (8 bases). V was trimmed by 5 bases and J by 5 bases, leaving 13 bases between them. The CDR3 runs to 13 residues. Germline CDR1 reads SGHDT; CDR2 reads YYEEEE. CDR3 amino acids: CASRKQGGETQYF. In nucleotides, the CDR3 is TGTGCCAGCAGGAAACAGGGGGGGGAGACCCAGTACTTC.

The chain employs TRBV25-1 and TRBJ1-6; D perhaps matches TRBD1 (6 bases). The CDR3 is 13 residues long. The germline V and J ends were trimmed by 3 bases and 10 bases, with 10 bases remaining between them. Germline V gives CDR1 MGHDK, CDR2 SYGVNS. DNA for the CDR3: TGTGCCAGCAGTGACACAGGGCTCTCACCCCTCCACTTT. It codes for CASSDTGLSPLHF.

The rearrangement links TRBV12-3 or TRBV12-4 to TRBJ1-1; weak D call: TRBD1 (6 bases). The germline V and J ends were trimmed by 8 bases and 9 bases, with 13 bases remaining between them. The CDR3 totals 11 residues. CDR3 in amino acids: CASGGESKAFF. CDR3 nucleotides: TGTGCCAGCGGGGGCGAGTCCAAAGCTTTCTTT.

The chain is built from TRBV7-9 and TRBJ1-1; TRBD1 matches at 7 bases. The V gene end was trimmed by 4 bases and the J gene end by 8 bases; junction bases not matched to a gene: 7. The germline CDR1 and CDR2 sequences are SEHNR and FQNEAQ (reference sequence). The CDR3 is 13 residues long. Here the CDR3 reads CASSYGGQREAFF. CDR3 in DNA: TGTGCCAGCAGCTACGGGGGACAGAGAGAAGCTTTCTTT. The whole variable domain, remainder taken from reference TRBV7-9 and TRBJ1-1, is DTGVSQNPRHKITKRGQNVTFRCDPISEHNRLYWYRQTLGQGPEFLTYFQNEAQLEKSRLLSDRFSAERPKGSFSTLEIQRTEQGDSAMYLCASSYGGQREAFFGQGTRLTVV.

This chain joins TRBV30 and TRBJ1-6; D possibly corresponds to TRBD1 (5 bases). The CDR3 covers 13 residues. The germline V gene has CDR1 GTSNPN and CDR2 SVGIG (reference sequence). Trimming removed 4 bases at V and 14 bases at J, with 18 bases between. The DNA of the CDR3 is TGTGCCTGGAACACGGGACTCCAAGATGCCCTCCACTTT. It is translated as CAWNTGLQDALHF.

Only one count was recorded for this clone. The V call is TRBV2, the J call TRBJ1-5; D is uncertain. The CDR3 is made up of 14 amino acids. CDR1 and CDR2 from the germline V gene are SNHLY and FYNNEI. Trimming removed 6 bases at V and 4 bases at J, with 13 bases between. The CDR3 is CASSELTPNQPQHF. CDR3 nucleotides: TGTGCCAGCAGCGAATTGACACCAAATCAGCCCCAGCATTTT.

This clone was found once. V and J are TRBV7-7 and TRBJ2-1; possible D gene TRBD1, 6 bases. Germline V gives CDR1 SSHAT, CDR2 FNYEAQ (reference sequence). Between the trimmed V and J ends, which lost 4 bases and 2 bases, there was a span of 15 bases. The CDR3 has 16 amino acids. CDR3 sequence: CASSSRNRATYNEQFF. The DNA of the CDR3 is TGTGCCAGCAGCTCCCGGAACAGGGCTACCTACAATGAGCAGTTCTTC.

This chain joins TRBV11-1 and TRBJ2-1; 10 nucleotides line up with TRBD2. With 0 bases clipped from V and 7 bases from J, the junction kept 6 bases outside the gene matches. This CDR3 spans 16 amino acids. Per germline, CDR1 SGHAT and CDR2 FQDESV (reference sequence). The CDR3 reads CASSLAAAGGLNEQFF. The CDR3 coding sequence is TGTGCCAGCAGCTTAGCGGCAGCGGGGGGGCTGAATGAGCAGTTCTTC.

The chain has TRBV7-2 and TRBJ2-7, with TRBD2 matching over 10 bases. The CDR3 length is 13 residues. In germline, CDR1 is SGHTA, CDR2 FQGNSA. After removal of 6 bases from V and 6 bases from J, the junction contained 5 bases not matched to a gene. The CDR3 nucleotides are TGTGCCAGCAGTATAGCGGGGGGTAGCGAGCAGTACTTC. It is translated as CASSIAGGSEQYF.

This chain links TRBV9 with TRBJ2-4; 10 nucleotides line up with TRBD1. The length of the CDR3 is 15 residues. CDR1 and CDR2 (germline): SGDLS, YYNGEE. With 4 bases clipped from V and 5 bases from J, the junction kept 6 bases outside the gene matches. CDR3: CASSPRGQGENIQYF. The CDR3 bases are TGTGCCAGCAGCCCTAGAGGACAGGGGGAAAACATTCAGTACTTC. Combining the CDR3 with reference TRBV9 and TRBJ2-4 gives the whole variable domain DSGVTQTPKHLITATGQRVTLRCSPRSGDLSVYWYQQSLDQGLQFLIQYYNGEERAKGNILERFSAQQFPDLHSELNLSSLELGDSALYFCASSPRGQGENIQYFGAGTRLSVL.

V is TRBV12-3 or TRBV12-4 and J is TRBJ2-1, with 8 bases matching TRBD2. V dropped 4 bases and J dropped 15; count of bases not matched to a gene: 5. The CDR3 runs to 11 residues. CDR3 amino acids: CASSSRLAMFF. CDR3 nucleotide sequence: TGTGCCAGCAGTTCCAGACTAGCGATGTTCTTC.

The CDR3 bases are TGTGCCAGCAGCCAAGAGGGTCGAGGGAGTGGCACTGAAGCTTTCTTT. Protein product: CASSQEGRGSGTEAFF. The chain couples TRBV4-2 to TRBJ1-1; D not certain. Germline V CDR1 and CDR2: LGHNA, YNFKEQ. CDR3 length equals 16 residues. Trimming took off 0 bases at V and 4 bases at J, with 15 bases between the two ends.

Details on this clone: The sample has other DNA sequences that encode this CDR3 too. The rearrangement links TRBV5-1 to TRBJ1-1; weak D call: TRBD1 (5 bases). The CDR3 totals 11 residues. V dropped 0 bases and J dropped 10 bases, with 7 bases sitting between them. Per germline, CDR1 SGHRS and CDR2 YFSETQ. The CDR3 reads CASSLEGVAFF. Here the CDR3 DNA reads TGCGCCAGCAGCTTGGAAGGGGTAGCTTTCTTT.

The rearrangement uses TRBV6-5 and TRBJ1-1; D unresolved. The length of the CDR3 is 14 residues. V was clipped by 7 bases and J by 4 bases, with 16 bases between them. Germline V lookup: CDR1 MNHEY, CDR2 SVGAGI. The CDR3 spells CASTEGGIGTEAFF. CDR3 in DNA: TGTGCCAGCACGGAAGGAGGAATCGGCACTGAAGCTTTCTTT.

The V gene is TRBV19, the J gene TRBJ2-1, with TRBD1 identical over 8 bases. The V segment lost 2 bases and the J segment 2 bases; nucleotides outside the gene matches: 5. The length of the CDR3 is 16 residues. Germline CDR1 reads LNHDA; CDR2 reads SQIVND (reference sequence). The CDR3 is CASSIRDRMTYNEQFF. The DNA for the CDR3 is TGTGCCAGTAGTATAAGGGACAGGATGACCTACAATGAGCAGTTCTTC.

The rearrangement joins TRBV5-5 to TRBJ1-1; the D gene is possibly TRBD1 (5 bases). The CDR3 is 14 amino acids. Germline CDR1 SGHKS, CDR2 YYEKEE (reference sequence). V was cut by 4 bases and J by 6 bases, with 16 bases left in between. CDR3 in DNA: TGTGCCAGCAGCCCATTAGACAGATGGTCTGAAGCTTTCTTT. Its protein product is CASSPLDRWSEAFF. Combining the CDR3 with reference TRBV5-5 and TRBJ1-1 gives the whole variable domain DAGVTQSPTHLIKTRGQQVTLRCSPISGHKSVSWYQQVLGQGPQFIFQYYEKEERGRGNFPDRFSARQFPNYSSELNVNALLLGDSALYLCASSPLDRWSEAFFGQGTRLTVV.

The chain joins TRBV29-1 to TRBJ2-5; TRBD2 might be the D (5 bases). There are 15 residues in the CDR3. Trimming pared 0 bases from V and 7 bases from J, leaving 18 bases between. Per germline, CDR1 SQVTM and CDR2 ANQGSEA. The CDR3 sequence: CSVEDPRVRPGTQYF. In DNA form, the CDR3 reads TGCAGCGTTGAAGATCCGAGGGTCCGGCCGGGGACCCAGTACTTC. Based on the CDR3 plus reference TRBV29-1 and TRBJ2-5, the full variable domain is SAVISQKPSRDICQRGTSLTIQCQVDSQVTMMFWYRQQPGQSLTLIATANQGSEATYESGFVIDKFPISRPNLTFSTLTVSNMSPEDSSIYLCSVEDPRVRPGTQYFGPGTRLLVL.

This rearrangement joins TRBV12-3 or TRBV12-4 to TRBJ1-2, with D possibly being TRBD1 (5 bases). The CDR3 consists of 12 residues. V lost 4 bases, J lost 8 bases, and 11 bases lay in between. In nucleotides, the CDR3 is TGTGCCAGCAGTTATCCCGGGGGAGGCTACACCTTC. As protein: CASSYPGGGYTF.

Notes on this clone: At one end, the junction sequence differs from germline, possibly due to a read error. This chain joins TRBV28 and TRBJ1-6; 8 positions agree with TRBD1. Germline assignment: CDR1 MDHEN and CDR2 SYDVKM. The CDR3 sequence is 14 residues long. Here the CDR3 DNA reads TGTGCCACCAGTGCGGACAGGGTTAATTCACCCCTCCACTTT. Amino acids: CATSADRVNSPLHF.

Turning to this clone: Relative to the germline gene, one junction end is altered; a read error may explain this. This CDR3 reads CASRDRGVF. CDR3 DNA sequence: TGTGCCAGCAGGGACAGGGGGGTCTTT. This chain joins TRBV2 and TRBJ1-4; 10 bases match TRBD1. The CDR3 covers 9 residues. From germline, CDR1 is SNHLY and CDR2 FYNNEI.

The chain links TRBV7-8 to TRBJ1-3; TRBD1 might be the D (6 bases). Deletions cut 4 bases from V and 4 bases from J, with 20 bases between. There are 17 residues in the CDR3. Germline-derived CDR1 and CDR2 are SGHVS and FQNEAQ. The CDR3: CASSYLSITGSGNTIYF. The CDR3 DNA is TGTGCCAGCAGCTATCTCAGCATTACAGGGTCCGGAAACACCATATATTTT.

This sequence joins TRBV9 and TRBJ2-2; TRBD2 aligns across 10 bases. V trimming: 3 bases; J trimming: 1 base; junction bases outside the gene matches: 3. The CDR3 sequence is 16 residues long. Germline V gene sequence: CDR1 SGDLS, CDR2 YYNGEE. The CDR3 DNA reads as TGTGCCAGCAGCGCCCTAGCGGGGGAGAACACCGGGGAGCTGTTTTTT. Amino acid sequence: CASSALAGENTGELFF.

V usage is TRBV5-1 and J usage is TRBJ1-6, with D uncertain. Germline V gives CDR1 SGHRS, CDR2 YFSETQ. V shed 4 bases and J shed 3 bases, with 11 bases lying between them. There are 15 residues in the CDR3. CDR3 region: CASSPTTDYNSPLHF. The CDR3 DNA reads TGCGCCAGCAGCCCCACCACAGACTATAATTCACCCCTCCACTTT.

The rearrangement links TRBV9 to TRBJ2-3; 11 bases are shared with TRBD2. The trim removed 1 base at V and 2 bases at J, leaving 6 bases unmatched. Germline V gives CDR1 SGDLS, CDR2 YYNGEE. The CDR3 sequence is 17 residues long. The CDR3 sequence: CASSVPSGGPPTDTQYF. The CDR3 bases are TGTGCCAGCAGCGTACCTAGCGGGGGGCCCCCCACAGATACGCAGTATTTT. The variable domain in full, completed from reference TRBV9 and TRBJ2-3, reads DSGVTQTPKHLITATGQRVTLRCSPRSGDLSVYWYQQSLDQGLQFLIQYYNGEERAKGNILERFSAQQFPDLHSELNLSSLELGDSALYFCASSVPSGGPPTDTQYFGPGTRLTVL.

V and J are TRBV9 and TRBJ1-4; D unresolved. Germline CDR1 and CDR2: SGDLS and YYNGEE. Trimming left V 2 bases short and J 3 bases short, with 8 bases between. This CDR3 has 14 amino acids. CDR3 residues: CASSVGIANEKLFF. The CDR3 DNA sequence: TGTGCCAGCAGCGTCGGGATAGCTAATGAAAAACTGTTTTTT.